The source of this T cell receptor (beta chain) is a study of T cell responses to AZD1222 COVID-19 vaccine. Whole-study findings and limits: The reported proportion of spike-specific TCRs targeting unmutated variant regions was nearly half. The breadth and depth of Spike-specific TCRs increased once two AZD1222 doses had been given. There were vaccine-associated CD4 TCRs across spike, dominant at 160-218 and 743-854.

To note about this clone: Its antigen is unidentified.

The CDR3 runs 22 residues. The V end lost 4 bases, the J end lost 0 bases, and 31 bases lay between the germline ends. Measured with immunoSEQ multiplex PCR; TCRdb has only the in-frame clones, and not every one. The repertoire holds tens of thousands of clones, with 84% as singletons. The gene calls are TRBV23-1 and TRBJ1-5, with D uncertain. TRBV23-1 is recorded as an ORF, its role being uncertain. This clonotype was sampled from an adult in good health. The sample here was peripheral blood, taken on day 0 of AZD1222 vaccination. The CDR3 region has the DNA TGCGCCAGCAGTCTGTACCCAATCAACCCTCTATTTAGACGCAATAGCAATCAGCCCCAGCATTTT. The encoded protein is CASSLYPINPLFRRNSNQPQHF.